This paragraph reports one TCR beta chain. The PCR made use of 60 Vbeta and 13 Jbeta primers. Method: immunoSEQ multiplex PCR; TCRdb's copy keeps in-frame clones and lacks some. Of 190,000 or so clones listed, roughly four fifths are singletons. The CDR3 is 14 amino acids. From germline, CDR1 is MNHNS and CDR2 SASEGT. Germline trimming cut 10 bases from V and 4 bases from J; bases unmatched to any gene: 12. This specimen belongs to a study of cytomegalovirus exposure and HLA in healthy donors. The donors gave bone marrow, and they were healthy. The TCR was taken from a man over 45 in good health and CMV-seronegative. Sequencing was performed on PBMCs. This chain links TRBV6-1 with TRBJ1-2; 7 nucleotides line up with TRBD1. CDR3 in DNA: TGTGCCACCTACGGAGGGACAGCTTCCTATGGCTACACCTTC. Protein product: CATYGGTASYGYTF.